The clone carrying this T cell receptor beta chain appeared many times. Antigen: not known. This entry is derived from a study of human T cells and chemical hapten exposure. Germline assignment: CDR1 KGHDR and CDR2 SFDVKD. Trimming cost V 0 bases and J 9 bases, with 12 bases left between them. This CDR3 has 14 residues. Study-level findings and limits: With patch test score, the counts of PT1 expanded TCRs showed a positive correlation.

One entry per CDR3 protein results from TCRdb running MiXCR on the RACE reads. The table records 95,000 or so distinct CDR3 sequences, roughly 11% of them present only once. As for time point: patch test 2, 6 weeks after DPC sensitization. The treatment: therapeutic diphenylcyclopropenone sensitization with weekly scalp DPC. Blood draws came before every patch-test application. V usage is TRBV24-1 and J usage is TRBJ2-3; D not resolved. The sample here was whole blood, taken in connection with sensitization to the hapten diphenylcyclopropenone (DPC). The sequence was obtained from a woman aged 40 to 49 with alopecia areata. Some clones in this sample may be carry-over from other donors' samples. CDR3 sequence: CATSDLDPSQTQYF. CDR3 nucleotide sequence: TGTGCCACCAGTGATTTGGACCCCTCCCAGACGCAGTATTTT.